This T cell receptor (beta chain) was profiled in a study of technical replicates of blood from a handful of donors. Produced via immunoSEQ multiplex PCR; TCRdb's table is partial and in-frame only. Seen here are approximately 51,000 clones, about 93% observed once, and the top ten hold about 3.9%. Germline assignment: CDR1 SGHNT and CDR2 YYREEE (reference sequence). This CDR3 region has 11 residues. V shed 2 bases and J shed 8 bases, with 4 bases lying between them. The chain links TRBV5-4 to TRBJ2-2; D is undetermined. The clonotype originates from a human donor in good health. Some clones in this sample may be carry-over from other donors' samples. Sequencing used PBMCs. The CDR3 nucleotides are TGTGCCAGCAGCTTTAGTGGGGAGCTGTTTTTT. Translated: CASSFSGELFF.